The entry that follows covers one T cell receptor (beta chain) sequence. This entry comes from a study of blood T cell repertoires in COVID-19. For the study at large: The study drew acute and convalescent COVID-19 samples from the United States, Italy and Spain. PBMCs, B-cell-depleted T cells, or T cells were the source of the cDNA or gDNA that made up the material.

Germline-derived CDR1 and CDR2 are KGHSH and LQKENI. The CDR3 extends over 15 amino acids. The V gene end was trimmed by 1 base and the J gene end by 5 bases; junction bases not matched to a gene: 4. Per the original methods: Reference gene primers were amplified, and this amplification served to estimate nucleated cell counts. The assay was immunoSEQ multiplex PCR, and TCRdb's table has in-frame clones only and misses some. The V and J calls and the clone size are those of that table, but D and trimming were determined from the DNA. Among about 130,000 clones, approximately 84% were seen once, and the ten largest hold 9.5% to 15%.

The rearrangement uses TRBV18 and TRBJ2-5, with TRBD1 matching over 10 bases. Sequenced material: peripheral blood. The clonotype originates from a human donor in a cohort sampled during active COVID-19. The CDR3 nucleotides read TGTGCCAGCTCACCACGACAGGGGGCCAGGGAGACCCAGTACTTC. This translates into CASSPRQGARETQYF.